This is a list of T cell receptor gamma chains from one sample in a study of intestinal T cells in coeliac disease. TCRdb re-called clones from the multiplex PCR reads via CATT. The data show under 1,500 gamma-chain clones, with over 35% seen just once and about 15% held by the top ten. Input material: a duodenal biopsy. These receptors were collected from a human donor with celiac disease. Both conserved end residues are trimmed from each CDR3.

TRGV10 12 AAWDYNPTHKKL
TRGV4 12 ATWSTLNYYKKL
TRGV4 14 ATWDGPPRNYYKKL
TRGV4 11 ADLGWAYDKKL
TRGV5 9 ATWDRHMEL
TRGV11 11 ACWIRHVGKKL
TRGV10 11 AAWDWGYYKKL
TRGV8 14 ATWDPPPQNYYKKL
TRGV10 13 AAWEYILNYYKKL
TRGV5 13 ATWGRRGNYYKKL
TRGV10 12 AAWDPEYYYKKL